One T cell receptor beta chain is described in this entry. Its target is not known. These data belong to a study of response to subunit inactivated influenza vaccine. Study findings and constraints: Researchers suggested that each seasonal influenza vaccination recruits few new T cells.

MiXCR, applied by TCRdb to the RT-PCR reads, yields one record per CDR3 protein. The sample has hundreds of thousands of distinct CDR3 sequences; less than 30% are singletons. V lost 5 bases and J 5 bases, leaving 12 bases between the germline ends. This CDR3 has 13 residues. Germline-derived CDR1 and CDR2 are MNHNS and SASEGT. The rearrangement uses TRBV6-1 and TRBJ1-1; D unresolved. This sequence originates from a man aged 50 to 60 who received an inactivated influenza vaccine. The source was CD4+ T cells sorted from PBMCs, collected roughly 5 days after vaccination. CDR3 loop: CASSQVLVTEAFF. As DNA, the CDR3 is TGTGCCAGCAGTCAGGTACTGGTAACTGAAGCTTTCTTT.